This is a list of T cell receptor beta chains from one sample in a study of metastatic and nonmetastatic thyroid tumors. TCRdb re-analyzed the PCR reads through MiXCR. This table holds about 21,000 clones, roughly 12% found once. Sequenced material: blood. Source of these receptors: a female donor with papillary thyroid cancer or a benign thyroid nodule (not recorded which). Some clones in this sample may be carry-over from other donors' samples. CDR3s include the opening cysteine and the closing phenylalanine or tryptophan. Fields, in order: D gene, J gene, V gene, clone size, CDR3 protein, CDR3 DNA. D genes are given only for firm matches. Clone sizes are given selectively: once, few, many, or a class where the clone is expanded.

TRBD1,TRBJ1-1,TRBV15,many,CATSRVTGAATEAFF,TGTGCCACCAGCAGAGTCACAGGGGCGGCCACTGAAGCTTTCTTT
NA,TRBJ2-7,TRBV24-1,few,CAHTGLHFSYEQYF,TGTGCCCACACCGGGTTACACTTTTCCTACGAGCAGTACTTC
TRBD2,TRBJ2-1,TRBV6-5,medium-sized,CASSYSLLAGFYNEQFF,TGTGCCAGCAGTTACTCCTTACTAGCGGGTTTCTACAATGAGCAGTTCTTC
NA,TRBJ2-7,TRBV2,many,CASRTGSGRKVEQYF,TGTGCCAGCAGGACCGGATCCGGGAGAAAGGTCGAGCAGTACTTC
NA,TRBJ1-1,TRBV7-2,NA,CASSWSPRGTEAFF,TGTGCCAGCAGCTGGTCGCCTCGAGGGACTGAAGCTTTCTTT
NA,TRBJ1-5,TRBV19,many,CASSIIGIGKAQPQHF,TGTGCCAGTAGTATTATAGGCATAGGGAAGGCGCAGCCCCAGCATTTT
NA,TRBJ2-7,TRBV10-3,many,CAISESRQESYEQYF,TGTGCCATCAGTGAGTCGCGTCAGGAGTCCTACGAGCAGTACTTC
NA,TRBJ2-1,TRBV11-1,NA,CASRPGLGRNEQFF,TGTGCCAGTAGACCCGGACTGGGTAGGAATGAGCAGTTCTTC
TRBD1,TRBJ1-4,TRBV6-1,medium-sized,CASSGDRGTNEKLFF,TGTGCCAGCAGTGGGGACAGGGGGACTAATGAAAAACTGTTTTTT
NA,TRBJ1-1,TRBV7-9,NA,CASSRTANTEAFF,TGTGCCAGCAGTCGTACAGCGAACACTGAAGCTTTCTTT
NA,TRBJ2-1,TRBV6-4,many,CASSPQGLNEQFF,TGTGCCAGCAGTCCTCAAGGACTAAATGAGCAGTTCTTC
NA,TRBJ1-3,TRBV6-1,medium-sized,CASSEALVGSGNTIYF,TGTGCCAGCAGTGAAGCGCTGGTAGGCTCTGGAAACACCATATATTTT
NA,TRBJ2-1,TRBV29-1,many,CSVRGSSYNEQFF,TGCAGCGTTCGAGGGAGCTCCTACAATGAGCAGTTCTTC
NA,TRBJ2-2,TRBV7-9,many,CASSFGKNTGELFF,TGTGCCAGCAGCTTTGGGAAGAACACCGGGGAGCTGTTTTTT
TRBD1,TRBJ1-2,TRBV4-3,many,CASSPSRGTVPNYGYTF,TGCGCCAGCAGCCCCTCTCGCGGGACAGTCCCTAACTATGGCTACACCTTC
NA,TRBJ1-1,TRBV6-5,few,CASSYGWAEANTGPFF,TGTGCCAGCAGTTACGGGTGGGCGGAGGCGAACACTGGACCTTTCTTT
NA,TRBJ2-7,TRBV27,many,CASSFGGPGEQYF,TGTGCCAGCAGTTTTGGTGGACCGGGCGAGCAGTACTTC
NA,TRBJ1-5,TRBV6-2/TRBV6-3,many,CASTPNGPNQPQHF,TGTGCCAGCACCCCCAACGGACCCAATCAGCCCCAGCATTTT
NA,TRBJ2-1,TRBV5-1,NA,CASSLVGYNYNEQFF,TGCGCCAGCAGCTTGGTAGGGTACAACTACAATGAGCAGTTCTTC
NA,TRBJ1-2,TRBV5-6,many,CASSLGQLNYGYTF,TGTGCCAGCAGCTTGGGACAGCTTAACTATGGCTACACCTTC
NA,TRBJ1-5,TRBV12-3/TRBV12-4,many,CASSLEFSNQPQHF,TGTGCCAGCAGTTTGGAATTTAGCAATCAGCCCCAGCATTTT
TRBD2,TRBJ2-1,TRBV19,NA,CASSMRAGGPGEQFF,TGTGCCAGTAGTATGCGGGCGGGGGGGCCCGGTGAGCAGTTCTTC
NA,TRBJ1-4,TRBV4-1,many,CASSQDYPQATNEKLFF,TGCGCCAGCAGCCAAGATTACCCACAGGCAACTAATGAAAAACTGTTTTTT
NA,TRBJ2-5,TRBV27,many,CASSLLAGKETQYF,TGTGCCAGCAGTTTATTGGCTGGAAAAGAGACCCAGTACTTC
TRBD2,TRBJ2-2,TRBV9,many,CASSNPGGGGTGELFF,TGTGCCAGCAGCAACCCCGGGGGGGGGGGCACCGGGGAGCTGTTTTTT
NA,TRBJ1-6,TRBV5-1,many,CASSFESSYNSPLHF,TGCGCCAGCAGCTTTGAAAGCTCCTATAATTCACCCCTCCACTTT
TRBD2,TRBJ2-7,TRBV3-1,few,CVSSQGGGGAREQYF,TGTGTCAGTAGCCAAGGAGGCGGGGGGGCCCGCGAGCAGTACTTC
NA,TRBJ2-6,TRBV28,many,CASRATGFGTGANVLTF,TGTGCCAGCAGAGCGACAGGTTTTGGTACTGGGGCCAACGTCCTGACTTTC
TRBD1,TRBJ1-5,TRBV6-2/TRBV6-3,many,CASSSDRVIREPQHF,TGTGCCAGCAGTTCGGACAGGGTTATTAGGGAGCCCCAGCATTTT
NA,TRBJ2-2,TRBV11-2,many,CASSLVGSRPGELFF,TGTGCCAGCAGCTTAGTGGGGTCTCGCCCCGGGGAGCTGTTTTTT
TRBD1,TRBJ1-2,TRBV6-4,many,CASSRDRAGSGYTF,TGTGCCAGCAGTCGGGACAGGGCAGGGAGTGGCTACACCTTC
NA,TRBJ2-7,TRBV7-2,many,CASSLGLARYEQYF,TGTGCCAGCAGCTTAGGGTTGGCCCGCTACGAGCAGTACTTC
NA,TRBJ1-1,TRBV19,many,CASSIGPNSREAFF,TGTGCCAGTAGTATAGGACCCAATTCTCGTGAAGCTTTCTTT
NA,TRBJ1-2,TRBV20-1,many,CSARAGVGSYGYTF,TGCAGTGCTAGGGCAGGGGTAGGGAGCTATGGCTACACCTTC
NA,TRBJ2-3,TRBV15,medium-sized,CATSRAGGTDTQYF,TGTGCCACCAGCAGAGCTGGCGGTACAGATACGCAGTATTTT
NA,TRBJ2-1,TRBV7-9,many,CASSLAGTYNEQFF,TGTGCCAGCAGCTTAGCCGGGACCTACAATGAGCAGTTCTTC
NA,TRBJ1-6,TRBV7-9,many,CASSSGGHYNSPLHF,TGTGCCAGCAGCTCCGGGGGGCACTATAATTCACCCCTCCACTTT
NA,TRBJ1-6,TRBV3-1,many,CASSRGQSNSPLHF,TGTGCCAGCAGCCGTGGACAGTCGAATTCACCCCTCCACTTT
NA,TRBJ2-4,TRBV11-3,many,CASSLGSGGNIQYF,TGTGCCAGCAGCTTAGGCAGCGGAGGAAACATTCAGTACTTC
NA,TRBJ2-1,TRBV2,many,CASSEAQTVGDSSYNEQFF,TGTGCCAGCAGTGAAGCGCAGACCGTGGGAGACAGCTCCTACAATGAGCAGTTCTTC
NA,TRBJ2-3,TRBV28,many,CASSLSAGVNTQYF,TGTGCCAGCAGTTTATCGGCAGGGGTAAATACGCAGTATTTT
NA,TRBJ1-2,TRBV29-1,many,CSGIDSNYGYTF,TGCAGCGGTATAGACAGTAACTATGGCTACACCTTC
TRBD1,TRBJ1-1,TRBV20-1,many,CSAREDRGTTEAFF,TGCAGTGCTAGGGAGGACAGGGGGACTACTGAAGCTTTCTTT
TRBD2,TRBJ2-7,TRBV28,medium-sized,CASSPGGRVSYEQYF,TGTGCCAGCAGCCCTGGCGGGAGGGTATCCTACGAGCAGTACTTC
NA,TRBJ1-2,TRBV4-1,many,CASSTSGTPYYGYTF,TGCGCCAGCAGCACCTCCGGGACGCCTTATTATGGCTACACCTTC
NA,TRBJ2-3,TRBV28,many,CASSLRWREYTDTQYF,TGTGCCAGCAGTTTACGGTGGCGCGAGTACACAGATACGCAGTATTTT
NA,TRBJ2-7,TRBV15,many,CATSRDWGEQYF,TGTGCCACCAGCAGAGACTGGGGCGAGCAGTACTTC
NA,TRBJ2-5,TRBV5-4,many,CASSLVGSWETQYF,TGTGCCAGCAGCTTGGTTGGGTCCTGGGAGACCCAGTACTTC
NA,TRBJ1-2,TRBV6-1,medium-sized,CASSRQTNYGYTF,TGTGCCAGCAGCAGACAGACTAACTATGGCTACACCTTC
NA,TRBJ2-1,TRBV3-1,NA,CASSQVQEGRNEQFF,TGTGCCAGCAGCCAAGTCCAGGAGGGTCGTAATGAGCAGTTCTTC
NA,TRBJ1-3,TRBV2,many,CASSKESGLAIYF,TGTGCCAGCAGCAAAGAATCGGGGCTCGCCATATATTTT
TRBD1,TRBJ2-7,TRBV20-1,many,CSARGQGGSYEQYF,TGCAGTGCTAGAGGACAGGGGGGCTCCTACGAGCAGTACTTC
NA,TRBJ2-6,TRBV28,medium-sized,CASSFPGSGANVLTF,TGTGCCAGCAGTTTCCCAGGAAGTGGGGCCAACGTCCTGACTTTC
TRBD1,TRBJ2-4,TRBV19,many,CASSTGQEKNIQYF,TGTGCCAGTAGTACGGGACAGGAGAAAAACATTCAGTACTTC